These 32 T cell receptor beta chains share one sample of origin, sequenced in a study of blood T cell repertoires in COVID-19. Data came from immunoSEQ multiplex PCR; TCRdb stores just in-frame clones and leaves some out. Of 50,000 to 70,000 clones in the sample, 91% were seen once. Material: peripheral blood. These receptors originate from a man in his 60s with acute or convalescent COVID-19.

J is TRBJ2-2 and V is TRBV30; D is perhaps TRBD1 (6 bases). This CDR3 contains 12 residues. Trimming removed 3 bases at V and 7 bases at J, with 9 bases between. Germline V lookup: CDR1 GTSNPN, CDR2 SVGIG (reference sequence). The CDR3 loop reads CAWSQGGGELFF. In nucleotides, the CDR3 is TGTGCCTGGAGCCAAGGGGGCGGGGAGCTGTTTTTT.

This clone was recorded only once. The chain joins TRBV24-1 to TRBJ2-3, with TRBD1 identical over 11 bases. The CDR3 spans 17 residues. Germline V gene sequence: CDR1 KGHDR, CDR2 SFDVKD. The trim removed 1 base at V and 0 bases at J, leaving 2 bases unmatched. This CDR3 is CATSDFGDRGSTDTQYF. The CDR3 coding sequence is TGTGCCACCAGTGATTTTGGGGACAGGGGGAGCACAGATACGCAGTATTTT.

The rearrangement uses TRBV11-1 and TRBJ1-2; D gene ambiguous. CDR1 SGHAT and CDR2 FQDESV come from the germline V gene (reference sequence). The CDR3 runs to 16 residues. V lost 3 bases, J lost 0 bases, and 14 bases lay in between. The CDR3 DNA follows: TGTGCCAGCAGCTTTAGACGGGATCGAGCTAACTATGGCTACACCTTC. This gives the protein CASSFRRDRANYGYTF.

This chain connects TRBV5-1 to TRBJ1-1, with D tentatively TRBD1 (5 bases). Trimming removed 3 bases at V and 0 bases at J, with 9 bases between. From germline, CDR1 is SGHRS and CDR2 YFSETQ. The CDR3 sequence is 14 residues long. The CDR3: CASSSDNMNTEAFF. CDR3 in DNA: TGCGCCAGCAGCTCGGACAACATGAACACTGAAGCTTTCTTT.

This chain links TRBV7-2 with TRBJ1-2; possible D gene TRBD1, 5 bases. This CDR3 contains 13 residues. Germline CDR1 SGHTA, CDR2 FQGNSA. The ends were cut back, 5 bases at V and 5 bases at J, with 12 bases in the middle. CDR3: CASSAGRSYGYTF. The CDR3 DNA is TGTGCCAGCAGCGCGGGACGGAGTTATGGCTACACCTTC.

About this clone itself: Other DNA sequences of this sample code for an identical CDR3. The rearrangement uses TRBV7-3 and TRBJ2-1, with TRBD2 matching 8 bases. Looked up from germline, CDR1 is SGHTA and CDR2 is FQGTGA. J was trimmed by 5 bases and V by 2 bases; bases with no gene match: 2. The CDR3 loop spans 14 amino acids. The CDR3 spells CASSLSLADNEQFF. CDR3 in DNA: TGTGCCAGCAGCTTATCACTAGCGGACAATGAGCAGTTCTTC.

The chain uses TRBV14 and TRBJ2-7; 12 nucleotides line up with TRBD2. The length of the CDR3 is 15 residues. The junction had 3 bases not matched to a gene; V was cut back by 4 bases and J by 2 bases. Per germline, CDR1 SGHDN and CDR2 FVKESK. The CDR3 protein is CASSLRLAGAYEQYF. The CDR3 nucleotides are TGTGCCAGCAGCCTACGACTAGCGGGAGCCTACGAGCAGTACTTC.

The CDR3 nucleotides read TGTGCCAGCAGCAAACAGAGAGATACGCAGTATTTT. Translation gives CASSKQRDTQYF. The rearrangement uses TRBV9 and TRBJ2-3; D remains ambiguous. V was shortened by 4 bases and J by 5 bases, with 8 bases between the two germline ends. Looked up from germline, CDR1 is SGDLS and CDR2 is YYNGEE. The CDR3 is made up of 12 amino acids.

Only a few counts were recorded for this clone. The genes are TRBV7-9 and TRBJ1-5, with D possibly being TRBD1 (6 bases). Trimming removed 5 bases from V and 11 bases from J, with 13 bases in between. From germline, CDR1 is SEHNR and CDR2 FQNEAQ (reference sequence). This CDR3 has 12 amino acids. CDR3: CASSTTGSAQHF. The DNA for the CDR3 is TGTGCCAGCAGCACAACAGGGAGTGCCCAGCATTTT.

The chain recombines TRBV25-1 with TRBJ1-3; D gene ambiguous. Germline CDR1 and CDR2: MGHDK and SYGVNS. CDR3 length equals 14 residues. With 2 bases removed from V and 0 bases from J, the gap between germline ends came to 5 bases. CDR3 sequence: CASSEGHSGNTIYF. The CDR3 bases are TGTGCCAGCAGTGAAGGCCACTCTGGAAACACCATATATTTT.

V usage is TRBV11-2 and J usage is TRBJ2-7; possible D gene TRBD2, 6 bases. Germline CDR1 reads SGHAT; CDR2 reads FQNNGV. Trimming shortened V by 5 bases and J by 2 bases, and 16 bases separated the two germline ends. The CDR3 has 15 residues. The CDR3 sequence is CASSPGQGGPYEQYF. The CDR3 nucleotides read TGTGCCAGCAGCCCCGGGCAGGGAGGACCCTACGAGCAGTACTTC. The variable domain in full, with the rest retrieved from reference TRBV11-2 and TRBJ2-7, is EAGVAQSPRYKIIEKRQSVAFWCNPISGHATLYWYQQILGQGPKLLIQFQNNGVVDDSQLPKDRFSAERLKGVDSTLKIQPAKLEDSAVYLCASSPGQGGPYEQYFGPGTRLTVT.

Here the CDR3 reads CASRLTGLNTEAFF. CDR3 DNA sequence: TGTGCCAGCAGACTTACAGGGTTGAACACTGAAGCTTTCTTT. The J gene is TRBJ1-1, the V gene TRBV11-3; maybe TRBD1 (6 bases). Looked up from germline, CDR1 is SGHNT and CDR2 is YENEEA. V gave up 6 bases and J gave up 0 bases, with 11 bases separating them. The CDR3 has 14 amino acids.

The gene calls are TRBV7-9 and TRBJ1-6, with D unclear. In germline, CDR1 is SEHNR, CDR2 FQNEAQ (reference sequence). This CDR3 has 13 residues. V was pared by 2 bases and J by 12 bases, with 11 bases between. The CDR3 nucleotides are TGTGCCAGCAGCTTACCGGTAGCTGGACCCCTCCACTTT. Encoded protein: CASSLPVAGPLHF.

This clone has just one count. This chain links TRBV7-2 with TRBJ1-2, with 7 positions matching TRBD1. With V trimmed by 5 bases and J by 8 bases, 8 bases remained unmatched. Germline CDR1 SGHTA, CDR2 FQGNSA. The length of the CDR3 is 13 residues. The CDR3 nucleotides are TGTGCCAGCAGCCTAGACAGGGTTTGGGGCTACACCTTC. This translates into CASSLDRVWGYTF.

The chain recombines TRBV5-8 with TRBJ1-6, with D unclear. Germline loops: CDR1 SGHTS, CDR2 YDEGEE. The CDR3 runs 14 residues. The ends were cut back, 0 bases at V and 6 bases at J, with 7 bases in the middle. The CDR3 region is CASSLGRVNSPLHF. CDR3 coding DNA: TGTGCCAGCAGCTTGGGGAGGGTTAATTCACCCCTCCACTTT.

This rearrangement joins TRBV11-3 to TRBJ2-7; 12 nucleotides agree with TRBD1. The CDR3 has 17 residues. Per the germline V gene, CDR1 is SGHNT and CDR2 is YENEEA. V lost 3 bases and J lost 6; bases outside the gene matches: 12. CDR3 region: CASSFRPGTGGFGEQYF. CDR3 DNA sequence: TGTGCCAGCAGCTTTCGGCCAGGGACAGGGGGCTTCGGCGAGCAGTACTTC.

The chain has TRBV27 and TRBJ2-2, with 7 bases fitting TRBD1. Germline assignment: CDR1 MNHEY and CDR2 SMNVEV (reference sequence). V shed 5 bases, J shed 1 base, and the junction held 4 bases outside the gene matches. CDR3 length: 15 residues. CDR3 in DNA: TGTGCCAGCAGTAGCTGGACAGGGAACACCGGGGAGCTGTTTTTT. Residues: CASSSWTGNTGELFF.

The chain has TRBV10-3 and TRBJ2-2; 9 bases align to TRBD1. This CDR3 region has 16 residues. The germline V gene has CDR1 ENHRY and CDR2 SYGVKD. V lost 5 bases and J lost 2; bases outside the gene matches: 6. The CDR3 DNA reads TGTGCCATCAGTAAAAGGACAGGGGTAAACACCGGGGAGCTGTTTTTT. It encodes CAISKRTGVNTGELFF.

J is TRBJ2-5 and V is TRBV10-2; possibly TRBD2 for D (5 bases). V dropped 3 bases and J dropped 2 bases, with 13 bases sitting between them. CDR3 length equals 15 residues. Germline CDR1 is WSHSY and CDR2 is SAAADI. The CDR3 loop is CASSDVASQQETQYF. The CDR3 DNA reads TGCGCCAGCAGTGACGTAGCTAGCCAACAAGAGACCCAGTACTTC.

V usage is TRBV2 and J usage is TRBJ2-3, with 9 bases fitting TRBD1. After removal of 5 bases from V and 4 bases from J, the junction contained 7 bases not matched to a gene. This CDR3 comprises 15 residues. Germline V gives CDR1 SNHLY, CDR2 FYNNEI. CDR3 amino acids: CASSQDRGSPDTQYF. The CDR3 DNA sequence: TGTGCCAGCAGTCAGGACAGGGGATCCCCAGATACGCAGTATTTT. The full variable domain, its missing parts supplied by reference TRBV2 and TRBJ2-3, is EPEVTQTPSHQVTQMGQEVILRCVPISNHLYFYWYRQILGQKVEFLVSFYNNEISEKSEIFDDQFSVERPDGSNFTLKIRSTKLEDSAMYFCASSQDRGSPDTQYFGPGTRLTVL.

This clone appeared a few times. The J gene is TRBJ1-1, the V gene TRBV7-9, with TRBD1 as a possible D gene (5 bases). This CDR3 contains 11 residues. Germline V gene lookup returns CDR1 SEHNR and CDR2 FQNEAQ (reference sequence). The V end was cut by 4 bases, the J end by 11 bases, with 11 bases between. DNA for the CDR3: TGTGCCAGCAGCTCGGGGGAGGGGGCTTTCTTT. Translated, it gives CASSSGEGAFF.

This chain uses TRBV7-8 with TRBJ2-3; 10 positions agree with TRBD1. The CDR3 sequence is 14 residues long. The J segment lost 5 bases and the V segment lost 5 bases, leaving 4 bases of the junction unmatched. CDR1 is SGHVS, CDR2 FQNEAQ, per germline. Here the CDR3 reads CASSPRDRGDTQYF. In DNA form, the CDR3 reads TGTGCCAGCAGCCCCAGGGACAGGGGAGATACGCAGTATTTT.

The rearrangement uses TRBV5-6 and TRBJ2-7; 9 nucleotides match TRBD1. Germline V gene sequence: CDR1 SGHDT, CDR2 YYEEEE. The V and J ends lost 4 bases and 3 bases, in that order; junction bases with no gene match: 2. The CDR3 has 13 residues. The CDR3 coding sequence is TGTGCCAGCAGCAAGGGACAGGGCTACGAGCAGTACTTC. Encoded protein: CASSKGQGYEQYF.

The V call is TRBV7-8, the J call TRBJ2-3, with D maybe TRBD2 (6 bases). Germline loops: CDR1 SGHVS, CDR2 FQNEAQ. CDR3 size: 13 residues. The V gene lost 2 bases and the J gene lost 15 bases, with 18 bases spanning the gap. The CDR3 bases are TGTGCCAGCAGCTTAAGGACGGGAGCCACGGGTTATTTT. This codes for CASSLRTGATGYF. Full variable domain (rest looked up from reference TRBV7-8 and TRBJ2-3): GAGVSQSPRYKVAKRGQDVALRCDPISGHVSLFWYQQALGQGPEFLTYFQNEAQLDKSGLPSDRFFAERPEGSVSTLKIQRTQQEDSAVYLCASSLRTGATGYFGPGTRLTVL.

The V gene is TRBV4-2, the J gene TRBJ2-1; D unclear. The V gene's germline CDR1 is LGHNA and CDR2 YNFKEQ. This CDR3 comprises 15 residues. The V end lost 0 bases, the J end lost 4 bases, and 10 bases lay between the germline ends. As DNA, the CDR3 is TGTGCCAGCAGCCAAGATATGACATTTTACAATGAGCAGTTCTTC. Its protein is CASSQDMTFYNEQFF.

V is TRBV14 and J is TRBJ1-1; 8 bases are shared with TRBD1. The CDR3 runs to 15 residues. CDR1 and CDR2 (germline): SGHDN, FVKESK. With V trimmed by 4 bases and J by 1 base, 5 bases remained unmatched. This chain's CDR3 is CASSPWTGRNTEAFF. The CDR3 nucleotides are TGTGCCAGCAGCCCCTGGACAGGGAGGAACACTGAAGCTTTCTTT.

This clone came up once. The chain has TRBV7-9 and TRBJ1-1, with 7 bases matching TRBD1. The CDR3 runs to 15 residues. Looked up from germline, CDR1 is SEHNR and CDR2 is FQNEAQ (reference sequence). J lost 1 base, V lost 1 base, and 3 bases had no gene match. The CDR3 DNA follows: TGTGCCAGCAGCTTAGGAGGGACAGCGAACACTGAAGCTTTCTTT. It encodes CASSLGGTANTEAFF.

The rearrangement uses TRBV6-5 and TRBJ2-5; TRBD2 matches 7 bases. The CDR3 runs 13 residues. Per the germline V gene, CDR1 is MNHEY and CDR2 is SVGAGI. The V segment lost 3 bases and the J segment 5 bases; nucleotides outside the gene matches: 3. Here the CDR3 reads CASSYGGVETQYF. The CDR3 nucleotides are TGTGCCAGCAGTTATGGGGGGGTCGAGACCCAGTACTTC.

The rearrangement uses TRBV18 and TRBJ2-5; 8 bases fit TRBD2. CDR3 length equals 17 residues. Germline V gene lookup returns CDR1 KGHSH and CDR2 LQKENI. The J segment lost 5 bases and the V segment lost 2 bases, leaving 13 bases of the junction unmatched. The CDR3 DNA reads TGTGCCAGCTCACCAATCCAGGGGACACCGGGAGGGGAGACCCAGTACTTC. Its protein is CASSPIQGTPGGETQYF.

The V and J genes are TRBV29-1 and TRBJ2-5; 7 bases are a match to TRBD2. This CDR3 contains 14 residues. V trimming: 3 bases; J trimming: 6 bases; junction bases outside the gene matches: 10. Germline V gene sequence: CDR1 SQVTM, CDR2 ANQGSEA. The CDR3 loop reads CSVDASGGSKTQYF. The CDR3 nucleotides read TGCAGCGTTGATGCCTCGGGCGGGAGTAAGACCCAGTACTTC.

The CDR3 DNA reads as TGCGCCAGCAGCCAAGAGATCTTAGGGATGTGGGGAGGGGGGAACATTCAGTACTTC. As protein: CASSQEILGMWGGGNIQYF. The gene calls are TRBV4-3 and TRBJ2-4; a weak D match, TRBD2 (7 bases). Deletions cut 0 bases from V and 7 bases from J, with 25 bases between. Germline CDR1 is LGHNA and CDR2 is YSLEER. This CDR3 has 19 amino acids.

The chain carries TRBV30 and TRBJ1-1; 9 bases fit TRBD1. The CDR3 sequence is 15 residues long. Germline assignment: CDR1 GTSNPN and CDR2 SVGIG (reference sequence). Trimming at V came to 1 base and at J to 4 bases, leaving 7 bases not matched to a gene. CDR3 amino acids: CAWSDLRDRVTEAFF. The CDR3 nucleotides are TGTGCCTGGAGTGACCTGAGGGACAGGGTCACTGAAGCTTTCTTT.